This T cell receptor (beta chain) came from a study of technical replicates of blood from a handful of donors (dated by TCRdb to about 2017). Looking up the germline V gene yields CDR1 SGHRS and CDR2 YFSETQ. V drops 1 base and J drops 3 bases, leaving 5 bases in between. Inclusive of the bounding cysteine and phenylalanine, the CDR3 is 12 residues long. Only the CDR3 region is kept as DNA, spanning 36 bases read in frame from base 1. The sample holds one count of this clone. The clone's antigen remains unknown. Nothing much larger sits one base from this clone, and base qualities are not available. The library was generated by the immunoSEQ multiplex PCR assay. What TCRdb holds here is the immuneACCESS table cut down to in-frame rearrangements. Part of the clones is not present; checked against another copy, under half of the missing clones reflect an unresolved V gene, and the others are unexplained. Here the sample has 45,000 to 60,000 clones; about 94% occur a single time. Around 2.9% of the sample is in the top ten clones.

Sequenced sample: PBMCs. Rearrangement joined TRBV5-1 to TRBJ2-7; the D gene cannot be resolved reliably. This receptor was obtained from a human donor in good health. Some clones in this sample may be carry-over from other donors' samples. The CDR3 protein is CASSLPSYEQYF. Read as DNA, the sequence is TGCGCCAGCAGCTTGCCCAGCTACGAGCAGTACTTC.